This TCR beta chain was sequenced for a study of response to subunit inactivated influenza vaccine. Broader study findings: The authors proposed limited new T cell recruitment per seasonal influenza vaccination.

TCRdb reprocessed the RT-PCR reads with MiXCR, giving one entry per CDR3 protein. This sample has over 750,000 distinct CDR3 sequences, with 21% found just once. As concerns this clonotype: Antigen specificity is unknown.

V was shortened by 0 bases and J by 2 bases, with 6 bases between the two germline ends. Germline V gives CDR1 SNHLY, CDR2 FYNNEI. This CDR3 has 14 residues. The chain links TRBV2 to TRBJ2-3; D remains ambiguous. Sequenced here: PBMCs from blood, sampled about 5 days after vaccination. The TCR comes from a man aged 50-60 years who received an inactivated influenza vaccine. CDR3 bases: TGTGCCAGCAGTGAAGCCCAGCCCACAGATACGCAGTATTTT. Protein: CASSEAQPTDTQYF.